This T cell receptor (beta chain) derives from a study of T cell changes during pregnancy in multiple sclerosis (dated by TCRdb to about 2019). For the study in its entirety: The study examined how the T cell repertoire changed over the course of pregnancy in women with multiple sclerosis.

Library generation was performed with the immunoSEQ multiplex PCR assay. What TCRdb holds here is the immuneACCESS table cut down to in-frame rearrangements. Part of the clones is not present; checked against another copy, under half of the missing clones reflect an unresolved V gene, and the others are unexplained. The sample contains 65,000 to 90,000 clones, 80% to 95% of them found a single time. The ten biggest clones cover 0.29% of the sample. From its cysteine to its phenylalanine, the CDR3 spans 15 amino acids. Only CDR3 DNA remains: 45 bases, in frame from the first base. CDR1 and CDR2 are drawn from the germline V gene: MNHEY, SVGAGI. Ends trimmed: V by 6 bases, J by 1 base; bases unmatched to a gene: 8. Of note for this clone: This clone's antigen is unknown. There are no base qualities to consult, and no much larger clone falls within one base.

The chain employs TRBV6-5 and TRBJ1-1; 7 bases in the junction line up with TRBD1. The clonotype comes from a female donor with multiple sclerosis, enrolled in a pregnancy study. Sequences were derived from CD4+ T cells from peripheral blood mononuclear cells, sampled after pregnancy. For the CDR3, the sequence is CASRDGQAKNTEAFF. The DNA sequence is TGTGCCAGCAGAGACGGACAGGCGAAGAACACTGAAGCTTTCTTT.